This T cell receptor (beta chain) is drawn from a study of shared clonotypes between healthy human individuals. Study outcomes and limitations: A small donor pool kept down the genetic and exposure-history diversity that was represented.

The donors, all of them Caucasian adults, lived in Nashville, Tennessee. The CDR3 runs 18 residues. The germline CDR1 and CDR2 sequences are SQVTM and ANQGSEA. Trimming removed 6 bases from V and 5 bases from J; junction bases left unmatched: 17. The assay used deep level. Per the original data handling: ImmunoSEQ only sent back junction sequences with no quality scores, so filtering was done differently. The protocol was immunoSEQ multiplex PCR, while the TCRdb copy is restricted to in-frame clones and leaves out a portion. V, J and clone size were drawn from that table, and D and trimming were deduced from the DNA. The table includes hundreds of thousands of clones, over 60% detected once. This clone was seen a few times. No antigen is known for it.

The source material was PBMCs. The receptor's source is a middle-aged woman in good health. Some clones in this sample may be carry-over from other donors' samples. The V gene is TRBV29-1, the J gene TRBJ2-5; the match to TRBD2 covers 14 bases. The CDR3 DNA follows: TGCAGCGTACCAACTGGGACAGAAAGACTAGCGGGAGGGGAGACCCAGTACTTC. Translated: CSVPTGTERLAGGETQYF.